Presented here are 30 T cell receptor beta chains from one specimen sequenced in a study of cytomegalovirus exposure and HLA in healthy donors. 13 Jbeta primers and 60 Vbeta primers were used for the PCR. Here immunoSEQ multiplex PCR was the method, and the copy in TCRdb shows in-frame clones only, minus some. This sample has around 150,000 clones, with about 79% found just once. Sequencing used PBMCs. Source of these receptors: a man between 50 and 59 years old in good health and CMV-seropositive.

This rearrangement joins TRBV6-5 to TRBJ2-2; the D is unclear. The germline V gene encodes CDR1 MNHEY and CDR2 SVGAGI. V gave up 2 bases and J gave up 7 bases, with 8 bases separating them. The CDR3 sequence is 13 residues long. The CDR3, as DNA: TGTGCCAGCAGTTACCCCCCCGGCGGGGAGCTGTTTTTT. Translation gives CASSYPPGGELFF.

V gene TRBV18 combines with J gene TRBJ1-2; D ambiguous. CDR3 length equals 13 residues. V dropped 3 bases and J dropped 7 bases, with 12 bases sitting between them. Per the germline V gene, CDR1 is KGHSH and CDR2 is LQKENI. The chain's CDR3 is CASSPLEGSGYTF. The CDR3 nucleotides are TGTGCCAGCTCACCCTTAGAAGGGAGTGGCTACACCTTC. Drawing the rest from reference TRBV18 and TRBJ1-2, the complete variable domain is NAGVMQNPRHLVRRRGQEARLRCSPMKGHSHVYWYRQLPEEGLKFMVYLQKENIIDESGMPKERFSAEFPKEGPSILRIQQVVRGDSAAYFCASSPLEGSGYTFGSGTRLTVV.

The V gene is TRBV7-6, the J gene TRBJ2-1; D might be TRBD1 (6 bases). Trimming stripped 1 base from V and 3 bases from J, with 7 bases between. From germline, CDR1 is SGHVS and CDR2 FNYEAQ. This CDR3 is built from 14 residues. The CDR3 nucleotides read TGTGCCAGCAGCTTAGGACAGGACTACAATGAGCAGTTCTTC. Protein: CASSLGQDYNEQFF.

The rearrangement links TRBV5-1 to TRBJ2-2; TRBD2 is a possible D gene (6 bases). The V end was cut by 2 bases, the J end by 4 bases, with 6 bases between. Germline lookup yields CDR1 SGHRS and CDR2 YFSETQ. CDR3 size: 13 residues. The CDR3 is CASSFGGTGELFF. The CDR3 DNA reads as TGCGCCAGCAGCTTCGGGGGCACCGGGGAGCTGTTTTTT.

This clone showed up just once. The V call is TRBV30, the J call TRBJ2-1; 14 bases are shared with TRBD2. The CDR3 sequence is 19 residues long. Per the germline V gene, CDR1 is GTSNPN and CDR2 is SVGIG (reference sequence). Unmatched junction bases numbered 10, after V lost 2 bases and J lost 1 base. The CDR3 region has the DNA TGTGCCTGGAGTCCGAGGAGACTAGCGGGGGGGATTTCCTACAATGAGCAGTTCTTC. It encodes CAWSPRRLAGGISYNEQFF.

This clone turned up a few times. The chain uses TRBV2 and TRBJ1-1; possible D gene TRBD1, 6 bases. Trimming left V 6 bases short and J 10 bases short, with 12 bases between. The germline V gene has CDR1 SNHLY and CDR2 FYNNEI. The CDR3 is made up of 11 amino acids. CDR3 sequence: CASSAGVSAFF. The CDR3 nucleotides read TGTGCCAGCAGCGCAGGGGTTTCAGCTTTCTTT.

The CDR3, as DNA: TGTGCCAGCAGCATTTCGACAGGGGGACGGACTGAAGCTTTCTTT. This encodes CASSISTGGRTEAFF. J is TRBJ1-1 and V is TRBV11-2, with TRBD1 matching 9 bases. Unmatched junction bases numbered 9, after V lost 5 bases and J lost 5 bases. CDR1 and CDR2 (germline): SGHAT, FQNNGV. CDR3 length: 15 residues.

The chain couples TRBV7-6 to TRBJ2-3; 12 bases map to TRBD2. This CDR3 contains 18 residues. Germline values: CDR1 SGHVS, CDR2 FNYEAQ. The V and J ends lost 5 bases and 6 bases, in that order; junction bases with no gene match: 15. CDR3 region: CASSPLAGGLGLMDTQYF. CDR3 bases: TGTGCCAGCAGCCCCCTAGCGGGGGGGCTGGGGTTGATGGATACGCAGTATTTT. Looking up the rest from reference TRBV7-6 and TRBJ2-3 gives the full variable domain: GAGVSQSPRYKVTKRGQDVALRCDPISGHVSLYWYRQALGQGPEFLTYFNYEAQQDKSGLPNDRFSAERPEGSISTLTIQRTEQRDSAMYRCASSPLAGGLGLMDTQYFGPGTRLTVL.

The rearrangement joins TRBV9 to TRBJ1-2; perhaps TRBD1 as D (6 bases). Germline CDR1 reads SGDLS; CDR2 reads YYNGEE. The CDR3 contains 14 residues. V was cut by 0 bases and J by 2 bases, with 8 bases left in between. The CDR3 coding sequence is TGTGCCAGCAGCGTAGAAGGGGGAAACTATGGCTACACCTTC. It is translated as CASSVEGGNYGYTF. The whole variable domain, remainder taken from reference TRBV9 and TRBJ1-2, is DSGVTQTPKHLITATGQRVTLRCSPRSGDLSVYWYQQSLDQGLQFLIQYYNGEERAKGNILERFSAQQFPDLHSELNLSSLELGDSALYFCASSVEGGNYGYTFGSGTRLTVV.

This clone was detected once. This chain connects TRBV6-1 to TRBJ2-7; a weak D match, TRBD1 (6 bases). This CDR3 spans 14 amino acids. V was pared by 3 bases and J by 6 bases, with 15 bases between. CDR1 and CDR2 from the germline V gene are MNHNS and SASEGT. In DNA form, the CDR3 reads TGTGCCAGCAGTGAGGCAGGGGTGTATGGCGAGCAGTACGTC. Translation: CASSEAGVYGEQYV.

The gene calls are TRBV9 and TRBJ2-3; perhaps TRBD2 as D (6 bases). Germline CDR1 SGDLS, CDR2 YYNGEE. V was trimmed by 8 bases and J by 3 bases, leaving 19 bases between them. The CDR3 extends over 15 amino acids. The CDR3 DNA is TGTGCCAGTCGGAAGTTCGGACTACGTACAGATACGCAGTATTTT. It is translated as CASRKFGLRTDTQYF.

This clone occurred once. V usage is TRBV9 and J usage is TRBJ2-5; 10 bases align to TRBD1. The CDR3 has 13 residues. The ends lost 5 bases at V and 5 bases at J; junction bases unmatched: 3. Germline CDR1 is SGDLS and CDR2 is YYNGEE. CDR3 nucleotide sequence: TGTGCCAGCAGGACAGGGGGCTTGGAGACCCAGTACTTC. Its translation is CASRTGGLETQYF.

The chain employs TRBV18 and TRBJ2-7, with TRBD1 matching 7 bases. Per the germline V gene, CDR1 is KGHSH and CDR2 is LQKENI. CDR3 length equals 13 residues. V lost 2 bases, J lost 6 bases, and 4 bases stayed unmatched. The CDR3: CASSPKRQGEQYV. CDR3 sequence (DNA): TGTGCCAGCTCACCAAAACGACAGGGCGAGCAGTACGTC.

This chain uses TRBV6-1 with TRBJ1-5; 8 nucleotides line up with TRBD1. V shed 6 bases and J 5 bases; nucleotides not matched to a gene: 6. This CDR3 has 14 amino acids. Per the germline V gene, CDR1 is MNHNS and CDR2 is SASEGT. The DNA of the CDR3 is TGTGCCAGCAGCGCCGGACAGGGCTATCAGCCCCAGCATTTT. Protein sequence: CASSAGQGYQPQHF.

The CDR3 DNA is TGTGCCAGCAGCCGGTCGGGGGGAACTAATGAAAAACTGTTTTTT. This gives the protein CASSRSGGTNEKLFF. V gene TRBV7-6 combines with J gene TRBJ1-4, with TRBD1 as a possible D gene (5 bases). CDR1 and CDR2 (germline): SGHVS, FNYEAQ. The CDR3 contains 15 residues. Trimming cost V 5 bases and J 1 base, with 11 bases left between them. Filled out from reference TRBV7-6 and TRBJ1-4, the complete variable domain reads GAGVSQSPRYKVTKRGQDVALRCDPISGHVSLYWYRQALGQGPEFLTYFNYEAQQDKSGLPNDRFSAERPEGSISTLTIQRTEQRDSAMYRCASSRSGGTNEKLFFGSGTQLSVL.

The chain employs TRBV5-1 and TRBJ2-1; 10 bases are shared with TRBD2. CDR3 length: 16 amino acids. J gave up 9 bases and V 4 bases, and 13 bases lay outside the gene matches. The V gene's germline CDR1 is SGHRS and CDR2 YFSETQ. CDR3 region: CASSPVPGTSVAEQFF. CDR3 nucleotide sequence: TGCGCCAGCAGCCCGGTTCCCGGGACTAGCGTTGCTGAGCAGTTCTTC.

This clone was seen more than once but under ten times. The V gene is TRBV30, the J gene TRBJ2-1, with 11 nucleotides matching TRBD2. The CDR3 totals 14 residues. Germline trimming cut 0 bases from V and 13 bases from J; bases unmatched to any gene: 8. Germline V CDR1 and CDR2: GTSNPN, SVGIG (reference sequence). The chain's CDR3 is CAWSVGLAGGVQFF. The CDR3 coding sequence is TGTGCCTGGAGTGTAGGGCTAGCGGGGGGCGTACAGTTCTTC.

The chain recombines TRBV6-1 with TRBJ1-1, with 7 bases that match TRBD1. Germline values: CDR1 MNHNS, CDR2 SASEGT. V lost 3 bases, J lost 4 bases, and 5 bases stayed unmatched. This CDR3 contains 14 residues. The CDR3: CASSDEGAFTEAFF. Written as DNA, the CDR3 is TGTGCCAGCAGTGATGAGGGGGCATTCACTGAAGCTTTCTTT.

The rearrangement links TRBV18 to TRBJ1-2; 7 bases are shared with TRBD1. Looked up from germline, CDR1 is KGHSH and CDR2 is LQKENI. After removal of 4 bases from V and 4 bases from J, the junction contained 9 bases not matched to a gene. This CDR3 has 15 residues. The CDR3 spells CASSQPQGPSYGYTF. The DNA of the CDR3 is TGTGCCAGCTCACAACCACAGGGGCCCAGCTATGGCTACACCTTC.

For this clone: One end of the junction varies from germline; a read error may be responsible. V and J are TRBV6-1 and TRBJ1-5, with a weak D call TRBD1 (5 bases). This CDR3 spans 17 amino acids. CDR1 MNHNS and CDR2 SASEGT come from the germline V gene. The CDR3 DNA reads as TGTGCCAGCAGAGAAGGTCGGGGGGGTTATAGCAATCAGCCCCAGCATTTT. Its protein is CASREGRGGYSNQPQHF.

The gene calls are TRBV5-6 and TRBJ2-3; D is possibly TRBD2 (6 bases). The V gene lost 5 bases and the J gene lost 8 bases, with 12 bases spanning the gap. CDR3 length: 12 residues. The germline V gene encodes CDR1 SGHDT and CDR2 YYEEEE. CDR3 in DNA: TGTGCCAGCAGATTTCTGGGGGGTACGCAGTATTTT. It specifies CASRFLGGTQYF.

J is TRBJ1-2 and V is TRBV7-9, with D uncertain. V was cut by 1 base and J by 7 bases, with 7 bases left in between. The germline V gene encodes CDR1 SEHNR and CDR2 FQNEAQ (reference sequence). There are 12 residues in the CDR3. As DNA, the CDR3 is TGTGCCAGCAGCTTAGGGACTGGTGGCTACACCTTC. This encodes CASSLGTGGYTF.

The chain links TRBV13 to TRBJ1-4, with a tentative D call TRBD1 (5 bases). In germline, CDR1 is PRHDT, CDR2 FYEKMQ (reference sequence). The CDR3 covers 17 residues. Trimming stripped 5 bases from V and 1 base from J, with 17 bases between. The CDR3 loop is CASSRGGVRGTNEKLFF. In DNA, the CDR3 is TGTGCCAGCAGCCGGGGAGGGGTGAGGGGAACTAATGAAAAACTGTTTTTT.

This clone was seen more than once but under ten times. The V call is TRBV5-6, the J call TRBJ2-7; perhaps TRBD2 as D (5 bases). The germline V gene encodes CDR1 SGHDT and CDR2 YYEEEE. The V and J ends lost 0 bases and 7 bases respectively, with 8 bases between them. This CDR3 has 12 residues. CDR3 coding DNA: TGTGCCAGCAGCTTGGGGACGGGGGAGCAGTACTTC. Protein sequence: CASSLGTGEQYF.

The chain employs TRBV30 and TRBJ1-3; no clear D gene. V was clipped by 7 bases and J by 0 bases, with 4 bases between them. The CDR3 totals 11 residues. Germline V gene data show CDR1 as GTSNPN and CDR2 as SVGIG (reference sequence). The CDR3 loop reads CALHSGNTIYF. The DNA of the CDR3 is TGTGCCTTACACTCTGGAAACACCATATATTTT.

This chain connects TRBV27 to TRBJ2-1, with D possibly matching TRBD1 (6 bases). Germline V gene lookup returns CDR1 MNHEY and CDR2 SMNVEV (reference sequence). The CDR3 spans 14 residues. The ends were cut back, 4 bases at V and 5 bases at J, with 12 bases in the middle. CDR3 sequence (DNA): TGTGCCAGCAGTTCACACAGGGCCAACAATGAGCAGTTCTTC. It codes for CASSSHRANNEQFF.

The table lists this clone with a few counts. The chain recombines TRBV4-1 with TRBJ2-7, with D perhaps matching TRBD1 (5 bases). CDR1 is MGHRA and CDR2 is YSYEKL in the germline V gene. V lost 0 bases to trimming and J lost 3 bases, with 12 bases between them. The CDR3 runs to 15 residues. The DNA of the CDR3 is TGCGCCAGCAGCCAAGATGTTTGGACAAACTACGAGCAGTACTTC. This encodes CASSQDVWTNYEQYF.

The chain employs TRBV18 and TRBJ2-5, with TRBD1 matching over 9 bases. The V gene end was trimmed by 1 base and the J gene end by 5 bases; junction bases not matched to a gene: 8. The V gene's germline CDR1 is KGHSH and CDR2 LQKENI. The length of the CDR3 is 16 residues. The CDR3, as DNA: TGTGCCAGCTCACCACGGGACAGGGTTTGGTCGGAGACCCAGTACTTC. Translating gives CASSPRDRVWSETQYF.

The CDR3 loop is CASSLGLAGGPSTDTQYF. CDR3 bases: TGCGCCAGCAGCTTGGGACTAGCGGGGGGCCCTAGCACAGATACGCAGTATTTT. V gene TRBV5-1 combines with J gene TRBJ2-3; 13 bases fit TRBD2. Per germline, CDR1 SGHRS and CDR2 YFSETQ. The CDR3 covers 18 residues. V was pared by 0 bases and J by 0 bases, with 4 bases of the junction left unmatched.

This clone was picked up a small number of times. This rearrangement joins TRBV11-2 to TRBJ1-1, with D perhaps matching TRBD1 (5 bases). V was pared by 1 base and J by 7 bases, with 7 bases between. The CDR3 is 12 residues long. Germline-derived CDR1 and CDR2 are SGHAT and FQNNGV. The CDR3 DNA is TGTGCCAGCAGCTTAGCGCAGGGTGAAGCTTTCTTT. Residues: CASSLAQGEAFF.